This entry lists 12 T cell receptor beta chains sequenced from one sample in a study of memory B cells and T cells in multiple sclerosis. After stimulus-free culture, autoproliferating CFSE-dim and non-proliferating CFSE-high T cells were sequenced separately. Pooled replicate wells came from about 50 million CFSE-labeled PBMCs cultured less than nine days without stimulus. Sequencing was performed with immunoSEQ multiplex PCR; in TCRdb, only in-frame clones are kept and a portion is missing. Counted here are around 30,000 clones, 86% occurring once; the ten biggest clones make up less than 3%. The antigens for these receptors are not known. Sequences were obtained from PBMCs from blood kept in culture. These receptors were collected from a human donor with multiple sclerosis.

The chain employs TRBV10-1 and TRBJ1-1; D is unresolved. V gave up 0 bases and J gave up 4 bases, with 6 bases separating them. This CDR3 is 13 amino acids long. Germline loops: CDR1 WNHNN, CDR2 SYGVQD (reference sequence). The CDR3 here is CASSESVGTEAFF. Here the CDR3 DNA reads TGCGCCAGCAGTGAGTCCGTGGGCACTGAAGCTTTCTTT.

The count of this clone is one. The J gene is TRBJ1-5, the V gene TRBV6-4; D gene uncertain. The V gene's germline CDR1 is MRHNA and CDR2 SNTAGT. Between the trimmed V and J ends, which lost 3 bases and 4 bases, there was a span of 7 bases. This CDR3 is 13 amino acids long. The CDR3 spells CASSEDENQPQHF. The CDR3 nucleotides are TGTGCCAGCAGTGAGGACGAAAATCAGCCCCAGCATTTT.

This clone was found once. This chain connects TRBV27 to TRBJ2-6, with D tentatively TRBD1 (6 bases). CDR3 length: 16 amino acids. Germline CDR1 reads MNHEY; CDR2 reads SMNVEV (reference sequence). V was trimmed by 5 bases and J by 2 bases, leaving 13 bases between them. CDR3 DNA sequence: TGTGCCAGCAGTGTAGTGGGGGCGGCTGGGGCCAACGTCCTGACTTTC. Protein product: CASSVVGAAGANVLTF.

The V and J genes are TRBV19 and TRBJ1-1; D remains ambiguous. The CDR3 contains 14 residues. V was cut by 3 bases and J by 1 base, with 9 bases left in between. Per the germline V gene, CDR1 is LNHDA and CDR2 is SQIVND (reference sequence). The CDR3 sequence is CASSIGGWNTEAFF. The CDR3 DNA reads TGTGCCAGTAGTATTGGAGGTTGGAACACTGAAGCTTTCTTT.

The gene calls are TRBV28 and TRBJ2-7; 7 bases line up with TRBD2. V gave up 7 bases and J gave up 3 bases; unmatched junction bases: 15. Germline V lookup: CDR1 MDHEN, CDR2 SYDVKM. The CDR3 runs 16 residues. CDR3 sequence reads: CASTPRKAGAYYEQYF. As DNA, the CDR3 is TGTGCCAGCACCCCACGAAAGGCGGGAGCGTACTACGAGCAGTACTTC.

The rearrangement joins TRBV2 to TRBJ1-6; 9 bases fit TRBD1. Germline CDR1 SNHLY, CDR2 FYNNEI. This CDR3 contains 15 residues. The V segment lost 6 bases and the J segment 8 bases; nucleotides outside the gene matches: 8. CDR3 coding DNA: TGTGCCAGCAGCGCCGGGACAGGGATTGATTCACCCCTCCACTTT. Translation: CASSAGTGIDSPLHF.

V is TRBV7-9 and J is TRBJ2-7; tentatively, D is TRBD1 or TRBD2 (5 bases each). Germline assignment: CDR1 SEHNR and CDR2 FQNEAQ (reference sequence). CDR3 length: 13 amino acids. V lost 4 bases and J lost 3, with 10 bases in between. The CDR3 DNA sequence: TGTGCCAGCAGCTCTCGGGACCGCTACGAGCAGTACTTC. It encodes CASSSRDRYEQYF.

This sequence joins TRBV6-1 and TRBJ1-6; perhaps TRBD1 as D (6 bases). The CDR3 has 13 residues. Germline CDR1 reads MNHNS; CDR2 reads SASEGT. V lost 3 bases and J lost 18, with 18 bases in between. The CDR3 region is CASSDDRQEDTHF. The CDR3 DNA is TGTGCCAGCAGTGACGACAGGCAGGAGGACACCCACTTT.

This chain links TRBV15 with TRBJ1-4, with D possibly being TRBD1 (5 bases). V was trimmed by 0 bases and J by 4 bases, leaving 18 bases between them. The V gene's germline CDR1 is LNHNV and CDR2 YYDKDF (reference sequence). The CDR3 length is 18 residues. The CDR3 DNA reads TGTGCCACCAGCAGAGATCAATCCCTAGAAGGGGTTAATGAAAAACTGTTTTTT. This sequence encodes CATSRDQSLEGVNEKLFF.

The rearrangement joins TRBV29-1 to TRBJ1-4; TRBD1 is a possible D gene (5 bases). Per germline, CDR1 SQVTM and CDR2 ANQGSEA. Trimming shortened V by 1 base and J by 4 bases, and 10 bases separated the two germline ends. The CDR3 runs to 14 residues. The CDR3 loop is CSVEGTLSNEKLFF. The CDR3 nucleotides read TGCAGCGTTGAAGGGACACTCAGTAATGAAAAACTGTTTTTT.

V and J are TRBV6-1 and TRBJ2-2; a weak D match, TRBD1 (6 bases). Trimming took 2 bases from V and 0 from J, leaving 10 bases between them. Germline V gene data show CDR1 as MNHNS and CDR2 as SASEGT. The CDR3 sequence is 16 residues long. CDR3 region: CASSETGLPNTGELFF. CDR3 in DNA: TGTGCCAGCAGTGAAACAGGGCTGCCGAACACCGGGGAGCTGTTTTTT.

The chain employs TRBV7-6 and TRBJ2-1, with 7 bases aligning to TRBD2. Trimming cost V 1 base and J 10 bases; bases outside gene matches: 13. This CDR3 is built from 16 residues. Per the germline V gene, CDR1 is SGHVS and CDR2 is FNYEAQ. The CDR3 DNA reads TGTGCCAGCAGCTTAGTGGCGGGGGAAATATCAGGAGAGCAGTTCTTC. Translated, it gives CASSLVAGEISGEQFF. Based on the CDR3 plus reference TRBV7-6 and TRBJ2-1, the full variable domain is GAGVSQSPRYKVTKRGQDVALRCDPISGHVSLYWYRQALGQGPEFLTYFNYEAQQDKSGLPNDRFSAERPEGSISTLTIQRTEQRDSAMYRCASSLVAGEISGEQFFGPGTRLTVL.